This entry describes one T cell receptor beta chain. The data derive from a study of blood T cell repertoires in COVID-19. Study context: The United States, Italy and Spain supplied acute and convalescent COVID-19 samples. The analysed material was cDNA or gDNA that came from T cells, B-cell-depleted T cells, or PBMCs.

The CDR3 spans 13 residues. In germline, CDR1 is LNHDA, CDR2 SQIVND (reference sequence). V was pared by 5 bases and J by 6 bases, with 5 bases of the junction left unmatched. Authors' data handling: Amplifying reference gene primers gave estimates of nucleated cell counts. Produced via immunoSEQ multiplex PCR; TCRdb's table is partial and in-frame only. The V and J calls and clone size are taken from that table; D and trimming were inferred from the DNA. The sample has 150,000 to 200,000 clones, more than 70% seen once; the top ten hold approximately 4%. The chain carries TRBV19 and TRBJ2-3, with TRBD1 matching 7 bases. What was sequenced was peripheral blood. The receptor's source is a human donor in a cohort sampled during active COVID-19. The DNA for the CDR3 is TGTGCCAGTAGTCTCAGACAGGGCGATACGCAGTATTTT. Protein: CASSLRQGDTQYF.